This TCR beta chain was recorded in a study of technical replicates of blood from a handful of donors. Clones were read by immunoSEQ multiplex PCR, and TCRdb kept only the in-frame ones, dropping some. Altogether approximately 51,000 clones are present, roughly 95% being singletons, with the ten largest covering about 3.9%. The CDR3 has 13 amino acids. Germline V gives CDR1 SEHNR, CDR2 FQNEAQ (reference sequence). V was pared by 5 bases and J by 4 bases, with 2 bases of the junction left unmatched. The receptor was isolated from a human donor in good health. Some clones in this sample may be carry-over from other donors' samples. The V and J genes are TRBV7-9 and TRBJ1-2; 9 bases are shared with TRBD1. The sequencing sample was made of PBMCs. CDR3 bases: TGTGCCAGCAGCATACAGGGGGCCTATGGCTACACCTTC. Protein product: CASSIQGAYGYTF.